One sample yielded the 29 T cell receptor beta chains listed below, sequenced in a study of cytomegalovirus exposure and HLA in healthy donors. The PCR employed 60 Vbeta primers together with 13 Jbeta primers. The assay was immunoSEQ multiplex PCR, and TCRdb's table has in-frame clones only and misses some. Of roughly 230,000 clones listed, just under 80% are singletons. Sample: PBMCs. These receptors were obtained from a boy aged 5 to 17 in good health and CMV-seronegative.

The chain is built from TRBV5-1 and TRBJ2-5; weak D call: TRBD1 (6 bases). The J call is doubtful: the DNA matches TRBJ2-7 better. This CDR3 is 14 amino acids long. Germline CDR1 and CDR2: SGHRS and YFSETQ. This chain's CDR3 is CASSLWGRGDEQYF. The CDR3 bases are TGCGCCAGCAGCTTGTGGGGCAGGGGCGACGAGCAGTACTTC.

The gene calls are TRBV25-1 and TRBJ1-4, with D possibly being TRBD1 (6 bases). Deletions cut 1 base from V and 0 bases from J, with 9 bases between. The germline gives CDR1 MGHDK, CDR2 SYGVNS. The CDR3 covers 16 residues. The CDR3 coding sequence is TGTGCCAGCAGTGAATTTGGGGGCTCAACTAATGAAAAACTGTTTTTT. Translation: CASSEFGGSTNEKLFF.

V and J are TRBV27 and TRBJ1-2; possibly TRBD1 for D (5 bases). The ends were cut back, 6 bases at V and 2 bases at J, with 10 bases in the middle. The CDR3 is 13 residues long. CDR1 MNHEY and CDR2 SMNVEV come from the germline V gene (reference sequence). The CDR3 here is CASRRHRNYGYTF. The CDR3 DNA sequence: TGTGCCAGCAGGAGGCACAGGAACTATGGCTACACCTTC.

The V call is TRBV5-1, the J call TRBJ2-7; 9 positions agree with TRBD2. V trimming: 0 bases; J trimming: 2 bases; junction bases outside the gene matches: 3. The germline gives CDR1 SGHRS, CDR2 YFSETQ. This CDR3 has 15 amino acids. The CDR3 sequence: CASSLVSGSPYEQYF. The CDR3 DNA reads TGCGCCAGCAGCTTGGTTAGCGGGAGCCCCTACGAGCAGTACTTC.

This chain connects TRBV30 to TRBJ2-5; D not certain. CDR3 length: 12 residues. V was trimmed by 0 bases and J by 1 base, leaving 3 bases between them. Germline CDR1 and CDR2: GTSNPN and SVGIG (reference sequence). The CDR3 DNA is TGTGCCTGGAGTGTTCTCCAAGAGACCCAGTACTTC. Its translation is CAWSVLQETQYF.

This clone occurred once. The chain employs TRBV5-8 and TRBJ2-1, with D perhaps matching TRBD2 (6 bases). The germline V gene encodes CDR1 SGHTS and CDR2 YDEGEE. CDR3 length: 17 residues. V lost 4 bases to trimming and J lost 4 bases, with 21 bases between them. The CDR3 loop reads CASSHYIRELRYNEQFF. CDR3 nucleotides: TGTGCCAGCAGCCATTATATTCGGGAGCTGAGGTACAATGAGCAGTTCTTC.

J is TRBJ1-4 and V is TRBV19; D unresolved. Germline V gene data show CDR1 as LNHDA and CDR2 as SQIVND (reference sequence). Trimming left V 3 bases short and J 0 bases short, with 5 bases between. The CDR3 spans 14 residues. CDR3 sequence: CASSMRSTNEKLFF. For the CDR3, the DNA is TGTGCCAGTAGTATGCGTTCAACTAATGAAAAACTGTTTTTT. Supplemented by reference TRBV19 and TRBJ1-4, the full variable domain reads DGGITQSPKYLFRKEGQNVTLSCEQNLNHDAMYWYRQDPGQGLRLIYYSQIVNDFQKGDIAEGYSVSREKKESFPLTVTSAQKNPTAFYLCASSMRSTNEKLFFGSGTQLSVL.

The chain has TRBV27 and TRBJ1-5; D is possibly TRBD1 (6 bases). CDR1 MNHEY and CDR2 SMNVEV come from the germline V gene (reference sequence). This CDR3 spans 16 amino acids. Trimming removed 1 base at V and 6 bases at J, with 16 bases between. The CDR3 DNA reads TGTGCCAGCAGTTTATGGGCCAGGGGTTCGGGTCAGCCCCAGCATTTT. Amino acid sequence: CASSLWARGSGQPQHF.

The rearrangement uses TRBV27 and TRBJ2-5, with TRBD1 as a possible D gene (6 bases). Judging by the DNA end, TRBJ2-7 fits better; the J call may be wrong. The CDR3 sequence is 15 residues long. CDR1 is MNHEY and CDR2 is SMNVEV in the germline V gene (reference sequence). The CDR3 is CASSLGIDRSYEQYF. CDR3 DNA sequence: TGTGCCAGCAGTTTAGGTATCGACAGGAGCTACGAGCAGTACTTC.

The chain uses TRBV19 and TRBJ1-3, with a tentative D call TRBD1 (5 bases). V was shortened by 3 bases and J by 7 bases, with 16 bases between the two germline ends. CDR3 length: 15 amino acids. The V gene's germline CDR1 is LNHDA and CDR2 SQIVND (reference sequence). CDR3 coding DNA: TGTGCCAGTAGTATTAGTCGGGCAGGGAGGAACACCATATATTTT. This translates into CASSISRAGRNTIYF.

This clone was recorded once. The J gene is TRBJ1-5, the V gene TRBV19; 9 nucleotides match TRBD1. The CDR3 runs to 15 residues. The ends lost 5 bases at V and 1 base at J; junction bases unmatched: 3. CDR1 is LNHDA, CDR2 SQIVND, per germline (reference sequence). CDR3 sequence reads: CASSGTGGSNQPQHF. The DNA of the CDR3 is TGTGCCAGTAGTGGAACAGGGGGCAGCAATCAGCCCCAGCATTTT.

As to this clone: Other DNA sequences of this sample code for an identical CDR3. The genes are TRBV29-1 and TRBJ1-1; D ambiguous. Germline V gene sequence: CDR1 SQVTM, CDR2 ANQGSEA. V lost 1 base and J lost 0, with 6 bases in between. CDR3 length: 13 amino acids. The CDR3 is CSVEGQMNTEAFF. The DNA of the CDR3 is TGCAGCGTTGAAGGTCAGATGAACACTGAAGCTTTCTTT.

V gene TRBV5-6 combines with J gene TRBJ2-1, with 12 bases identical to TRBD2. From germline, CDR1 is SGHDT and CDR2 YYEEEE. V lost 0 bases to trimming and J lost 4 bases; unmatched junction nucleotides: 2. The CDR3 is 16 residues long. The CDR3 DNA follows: TGTGCCAGCAGCTTGGGGCTAGCGGGAGGGTACAATGAGCAGTTCTTC. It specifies CASSLGLAGGYNEQFF.

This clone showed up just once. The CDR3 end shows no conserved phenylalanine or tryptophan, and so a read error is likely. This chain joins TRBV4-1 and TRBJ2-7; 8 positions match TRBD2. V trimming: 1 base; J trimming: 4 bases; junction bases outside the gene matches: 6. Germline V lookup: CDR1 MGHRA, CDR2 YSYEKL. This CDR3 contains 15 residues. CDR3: CASSQGLATLYEQYL. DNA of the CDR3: TGCGCCAGCAGCCAAGGACTAGCGACCTTGTACGAGCAGTACCTC.

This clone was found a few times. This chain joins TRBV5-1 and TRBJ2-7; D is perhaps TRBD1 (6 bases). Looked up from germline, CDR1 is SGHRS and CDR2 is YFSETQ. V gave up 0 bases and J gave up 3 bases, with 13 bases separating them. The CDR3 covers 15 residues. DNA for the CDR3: TGCGCCAGCAGCTTGGGTCCAGGCAGGGGCTACGAGCAGTACTTC. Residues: CASSLGPGRGYEQYF.

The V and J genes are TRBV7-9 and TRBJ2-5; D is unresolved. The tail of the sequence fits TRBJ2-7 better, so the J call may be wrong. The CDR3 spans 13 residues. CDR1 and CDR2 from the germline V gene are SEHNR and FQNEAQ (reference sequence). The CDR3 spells CASSPPFDYEQYF. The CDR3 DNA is TGTGCCAGCAGCCCCCCGTTCGACTACGAGCAGTACTTC.

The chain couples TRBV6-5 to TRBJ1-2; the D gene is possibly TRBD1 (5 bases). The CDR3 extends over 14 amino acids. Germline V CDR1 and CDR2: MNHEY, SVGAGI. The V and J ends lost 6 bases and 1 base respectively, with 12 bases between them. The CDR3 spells CASSEGRGNYGYTF. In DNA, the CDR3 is TGTGCCAGCAGCGAGGGGAGGGGTAACTATGGCTACACCTTC.

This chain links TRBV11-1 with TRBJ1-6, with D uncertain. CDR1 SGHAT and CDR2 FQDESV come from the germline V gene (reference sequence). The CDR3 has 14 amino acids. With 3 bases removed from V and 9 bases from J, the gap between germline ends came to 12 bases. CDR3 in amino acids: CASSLKRFGSPLHF. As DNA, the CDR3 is TGTGCCAGCAGCTTGAAAAGATTCGGTTCACCCCTCCACTTT.

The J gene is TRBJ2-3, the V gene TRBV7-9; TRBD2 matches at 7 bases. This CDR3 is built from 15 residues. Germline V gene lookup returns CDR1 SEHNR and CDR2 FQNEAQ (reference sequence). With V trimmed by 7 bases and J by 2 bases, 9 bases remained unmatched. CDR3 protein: CASNEPGLSTDTQYF. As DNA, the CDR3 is TGTGCCAGCAACGAACCGGGACTATCCACAGATACGCAGTATTTT.

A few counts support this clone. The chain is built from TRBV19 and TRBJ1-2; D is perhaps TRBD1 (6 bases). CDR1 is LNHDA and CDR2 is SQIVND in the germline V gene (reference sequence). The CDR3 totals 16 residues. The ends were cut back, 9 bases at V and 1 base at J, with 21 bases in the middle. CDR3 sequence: CARAPGQGWRNYGYTF. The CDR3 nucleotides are TGTGCCAGAGCTCCCGGCCAGGGGTGGCGTAACTATGGCTACACCTTC.

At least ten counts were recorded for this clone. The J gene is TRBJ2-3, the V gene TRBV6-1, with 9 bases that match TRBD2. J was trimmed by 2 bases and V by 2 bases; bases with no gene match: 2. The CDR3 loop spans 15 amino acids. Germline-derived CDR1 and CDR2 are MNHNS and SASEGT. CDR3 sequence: CASSELAGTTDTQYF. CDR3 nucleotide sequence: TGTGCCAGCAGTGAACTAGCGGGGACCACAGATACGCAGTATTTT.

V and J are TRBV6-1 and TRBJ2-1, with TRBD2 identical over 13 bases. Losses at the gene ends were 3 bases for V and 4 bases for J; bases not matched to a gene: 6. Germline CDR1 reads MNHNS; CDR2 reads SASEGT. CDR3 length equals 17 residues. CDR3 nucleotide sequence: TGTGCCAGCAGTGATCTGGGACTAGCGGGGTTGTACAATGAGCAGTTCTTC. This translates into CASSDLGLAGLYNEQFF.

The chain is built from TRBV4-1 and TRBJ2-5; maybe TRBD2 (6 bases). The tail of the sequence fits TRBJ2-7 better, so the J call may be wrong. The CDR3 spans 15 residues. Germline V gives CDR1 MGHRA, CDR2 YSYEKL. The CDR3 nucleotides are TGCGCCAGCAGCCAAGAACCACGGGGAGGCTACGAGCAGTACTTC. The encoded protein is CASSQEPRGGYEQYF.

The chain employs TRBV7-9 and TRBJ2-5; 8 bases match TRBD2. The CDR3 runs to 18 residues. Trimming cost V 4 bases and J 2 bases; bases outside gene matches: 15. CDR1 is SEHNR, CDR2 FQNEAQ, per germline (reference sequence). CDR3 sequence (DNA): TGTGCCAGCAGCTACCCCCAGCAACTAGCGGCTCTACAAGAGACCCAGTACTTC. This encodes CASSYPQQLAALQETQYF.

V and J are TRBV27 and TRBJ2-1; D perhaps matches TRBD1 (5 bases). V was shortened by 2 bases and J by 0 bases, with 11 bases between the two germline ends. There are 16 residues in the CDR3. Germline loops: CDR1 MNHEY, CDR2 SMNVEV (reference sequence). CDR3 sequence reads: CASSLVGASSYNEQFF. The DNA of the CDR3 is TGTGCCAGCAGTTTAGTAGGGGCCTCCTCCTACAATGAGCAGTTCTTC.

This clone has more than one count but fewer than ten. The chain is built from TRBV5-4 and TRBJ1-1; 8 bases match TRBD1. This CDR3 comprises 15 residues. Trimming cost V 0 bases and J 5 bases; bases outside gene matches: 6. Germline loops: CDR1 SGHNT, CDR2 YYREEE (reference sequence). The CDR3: CASSLARTGSTEAFF. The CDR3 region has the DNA TGTGCCAGCAGCTTGGCCCGGACAGGGAGTACTGAAGCTTTCTTT. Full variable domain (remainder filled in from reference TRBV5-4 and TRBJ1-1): ETGVTQSPTHLIKTRGQQVTLRCSSQSGHNTVSWYQQALGQGPQFIFQYYREEENGRGNFPPRFSGLQFPNYSSELNVNALELDDSALYLCASSLARTGSTEAFFGQGTRLTVV.

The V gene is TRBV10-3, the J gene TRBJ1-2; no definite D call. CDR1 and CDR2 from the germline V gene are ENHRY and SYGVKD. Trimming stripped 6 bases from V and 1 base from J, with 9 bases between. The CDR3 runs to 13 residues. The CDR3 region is CAIRVEGNYGYTF. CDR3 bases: TGTGCCATCAGGGTCGAGGGTAACTATGGCTACACCTTC.

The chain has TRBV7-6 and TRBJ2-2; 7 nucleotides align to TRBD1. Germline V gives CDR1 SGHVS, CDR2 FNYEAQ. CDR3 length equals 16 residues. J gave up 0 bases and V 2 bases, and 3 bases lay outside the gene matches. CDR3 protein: CASSLRGQSNTGELFF. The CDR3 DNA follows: TGTGCCAGCAGCTTAAGGGGACAGTCGAACACCGGGGAGCTGTTTTTT.

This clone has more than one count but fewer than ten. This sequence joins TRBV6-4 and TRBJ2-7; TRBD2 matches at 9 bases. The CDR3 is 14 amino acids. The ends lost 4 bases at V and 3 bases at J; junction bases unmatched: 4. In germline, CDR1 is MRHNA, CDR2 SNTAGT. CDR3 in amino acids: CASSVAGENYEQYF. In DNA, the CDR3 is TGTGCCAGCAGTGTAGCGGGGGAAAACTACGAGCAGTACTTC.